This T cell receptor (beta chain) was observed in a study of blood T cell repertoires in COVID-19. Overall study context: Specimens from acute and convalescent COVID-19 originated in the United States, Italy and Spain. Sources were T cells, B-cell-depleted T cells, or PBMCs; the material itself was cDNA or gDNA.

There are a few counts of this clone. Assay used: immunoSEQ multiplex PCR; TCRdb lists only in-frame clones, some missing. The sample yields approximately 350,000 clones, around 88% seen once. The source material was peripheral blood. This TCR was recovered from a woman between 55 and 75 years old with COVID-19, enrolled during active disease.

The CDR3 region is CASSPRRGGGVTEAFF. CDR3 nucleotides: TGTGCCAGCAGTCCCCGACGGGGAGGAGGGGTCACTGAAGCTTTCTTT. V usage is TRBV27 and J usage is TRBJ1-1; the D gene is possibly TRBD1 (5 bases). Trimming cost V 5 bases and J 4 bases, with 20 bases left between them. This CDR3 has 16 amino acids. Per germline, CDR1 MNHEY and CDR2 SMNVEV (reference sequence).